Each of the 30 T cell receptor beta chains below was sequenced from the same sample in a study of blood T cells in healthy people across ages. The second PCR ran roughly 6 to 11 cycles with a sample-barcoded 5' primer and J-beta primers. TCRdb independently ran MiXCR on the 5' RACE reads; one entry per CDR3 protein. The sample includes 1,500,000 or so distinct CDR3 sequences, 35% to 45% of them seen just once. Source material: blood. The receptors here all came from a woman aged 18-29 years in good health.

The V and J genes are TRBV5-1 and TRBJ1-1; the D gene is possibly TRBD1 (6 bases). The CDR3 sequence is 14 residues long. The germline CDR1 and CDR2 sequences are SGHRS and YFSETQ. Trimming took off 7 bases at V and 4 bases at J, with 17 bases between the two ends. The CDR3: CASGAQGSGTEAFF. The CDR3 DNA reads TGCGCCAGCGGAGCACAGGGTTCCGGCACTGAAGCTTTCTTT. Filled out from reference TRBV5-1 and TRBJ1-1, the complete variable domain reads KAGVTQTPRYLIKTRGQQVTLSCSPISGHRSVSWYQQTPGQGLQFLFEYFSETQRNKGNFPGRFSGRQFSNSRSEMNVSTLELGDSALYLCASGAQGSGTEAFFGQGTRLTVV.

At least ten counts were recorded for this clonotype. The gene calls are TRBV5-1 and TRBJ1-5, with 8 bases lining up with TRBD1. Losses at the gene ends were 2 bases for V and 7 bases for J; bases not matched to a gene: 5. CDR1 SGHRS and CDR2 YFSETQ come from the germline V gene. The CDR3 has 14 amino acids. CDR3 loop: CASSLDRGGQPQHF. The DNA for the CDR3 is TGCGCCAGCAGCTTAGACAGGGGCGGCCAGCCCCAGCATTTT.

V usage is TRBV5-1 and J usage is TRBJ2-5; possibly TRBD1 or TRBD2 for D (6 bases each). This CDR3 spans 14 amino acids. Germline-derived CDR1 and CDR2 are SGHRS and YFSETQ. V dropped 4 bases and J dropped 5 bases, with 15 bases sitting between them. DNA of the CDR3: TGCGCCAGCAGCCCCATAGAAGGGGGGGAGACCCAGTACTTC. It codes for CASSPIEGGETQYF.

This clonotype was seen a handful of times. The chain has TRBV20-1 and TRBJ2-7; D is undetermined. CDR3 size: 13 residues. CDR1 and CDR2 (germline): DFQATT, SNEGSKA (reference sequence). V was cut by 0 bases and J by 4 bases, with 10 bases left in between. The CDR3 spells CSARDWVNYEQYF. The DNA of the CDR3 is TGCAGTGCTAGAGATTGGGTCAATTACGAGCAGTACTTC.

This clonotype was found a few times. This chain links TRBV28 with TRBJ2-3; D might be TRBD1 or TRBD2, each matching 5 bases. Germline V gives CDR1 MDHEN, CDR2 SYDVKM. Trimming stripped 3 bases from V and 0 bases from J, with 28 bases between. The CDR3 totals 21 residues. CDR3 residues: CASSLPRTAPYPEGSTDTQYF. CDR3 DNA sequence: TGTGCCAGCAGTTTGCCCAGAACAGCACCCTACCCCGAGGGGAGCACAGATACGCAGTATTTT.

The V call is TRBV6-2 or TRBV6-3, the J call TRBJ1-5, with 7 bases matching TRBD1. The germline CDR1 and CDR2 sequences are MNHEY and SVGEGT. The CDR3 has 14 amino acids. With 6 bases clipped from V and 4 bases from J, the junction kept 6 bases outside the gene matches. The DNA for the CDR3 is TGTGCCAGCAGACTAGACAGGGAGAATCAGCCCCAGCATTTT. Amino acids: CASRLDRENQPQHF.

This clonotype showed up just a few times. The chain links TRBV20-1 to TRBJ2-5; 7 bases line up with TRBD1. V was pared by 5 bases and J by 1 base, with 7 bases of the junction left unmatched. The CDR3 spans 14 residues. Germline CDR1 is DFQATT and CDR2 is SNEGSKA (reference sequence). The CDR3 here is CSAFPRTGQETQYF. As DNA, the CDR3 is TGCAGTGCTTTCCCTCGGACAGGCCAAGAGACCCAGTACTTC.

The chain is built from TRBV7-9 and TRBJ2-7; possibly TRBD2 for D (5 bases). Germline CDR1 SEHNR, CDR2 FQNEAQ (reference sequence). V was shortened by 4 bases and J by 6 bases, with 13 bases between the two germline ends. The CDR3 totals 13 residues. CDR3 in amino acids: CASSSPLAIEQYF. The DNA for the CDR3 is TGTGCCAGCAGCTCCCCCCTAGCTATCGAGCAGTACTTC.

The chain uses TRBV20-1 and TRBJ2-7, with 10 bases matching TRBD2. In germline, CDR1 is DFQATT, CDR2 SNEGSKA (reference sequence). V lost 2 bases to trimming and J lost 2 bases; unmatched junction nucleotides: 3. The CDR3 has 14 amino acids. Here the CDR3 reads CSARQLAGPYEQYF. For the CDR3, the DNA is TGCAGTGCTAGACAACTAGCGGGGCCCTACGAGCAGTACTTC.

This clonotype was observed a few times. The V gene is TRBV7-9, the J gene TRBJ2-7, with D maybe TRBD2 (5 bases). Trimming removed 6 bases at V and 2 bases at J, with 17 bases between. CDR1 is SEHNR, CDR2 FQNEAQ, per germline (reference sequence). The CDR3 has 15 residues. DNA of the CDR3: TGTGCCAGCAGTAATATCCCCGGGGTAACCTACGAGCAGTACTTC. Amino acid sequence: CASSNIPGVTYEQYF.

This sequence joins TRBV6-6 and TRBJ2-1; 7 positions match TRBD2. Germline-derived CDR1 and CDR2 are MNHNY and SVGAGI (reference sequence). The CDR3 consists of 14 residues. After removal of 9 bases from V and 10 bases from J, the junction contained 15 bases not matched to a gene. The CDR3 sequence: CAREPAGVGCEQFF. Written as DNA, the CDR3 is TGTGCCAGAGAGCCCGCGGGAGTGGGCTGCGAGCAGTTCTTC.

This clonotype occurred a few times. The chain joins TRBV6-2 or TRBV6-3 to TRBJ1-1; 7 nucleotides align to TRBD1. CDR1 MNHEY and CDR2 SVGEGT come from the germline V gene. V was pared by 2 bases and J by 5 bases, with 5 bases of the junction left unmatched. This CDR3 has 14 amino acids. CDR3 sequence reads: CASSYAGQTTEAFF. For the CDR3, the DNA is TGTGCCAGCAGTTACGCGGGACAGACTACTGAAGCTTTCTTT.

This rearrangement joins TRBV6-2 or TRBV6-3 to TRBJ2-1, with D uncertain. Trimming left V 3 bases short and J 7 bases short, with 19 bases between. CDR1 is MNHEY and CDR2 is SVGEGT in the germline V gene. This CDR3 contains 16 residues. CDR3 region: CASSYRRVRGWNEQFF. The CDR3 coding sequence is TGTGCCAGCAGTTATAGGCGCGTTCGAGGTTGGAATGAGCAGTTCTTC.

About this clonotype: A read error may account for a junction end that differs from germline. The chain uses TRBV7-2 and TRBJ2-7; D possibly corresponds to TRBD1 (5 bases). Per germline, CDR1 SGHTA and CDR2 FQGNSA. This CDR3 contains 13 residues. The CDR3 sequence is CANSFQGSYEQYF. The CDR3 coding sequence is TGTGCCAACAGCTTCCAGGGCTCCTACGAGCAGTACTTC.

This clonotype was counted many times. The chain is built from TRBV12-3 or TRBV12-4 and TRBJ2-7; TRBD1 agrees at 7 bases. There are 12 residues in the CDR3. J was trimmed by 7 bases and V by 6 bases; bases with no gene match: 6. The CDR3 DNA sequence: TGTGCCAGCAGAACACAGGGGTGGGAGCAGTACTTC. Translating gives CASRTQGWEQYF.

The chain employs TRBV7-9 and TRBJ1-2, with 9 bases that match TRBD1. Germline assignment: CDR1 SEHNR and CDR2 FQNEAQ (reference sequence). After removal of 5 bases from V and 0 bases from J, the junction contained 10 bases not matched to a gene. The CDR3 totals 17 residues. This CDR3 reads CASSISGGTGSNYGYTF. Here the CDR3 DNA reads TGTGCCAGCAGCATTTCGGGCGGGACAGGGTCTAACTATGGCTACACCTTC.

There are a few counts of this clonotype. The genes are TRBV12-3 or TRBV12-4 and TRBJ2-1; 11 bases line up with TRBD2. The CDR3 loop spans 15 amino acids. The ends lost 6 bases at V and 1 base at J; junction bases unmatched: 2. In DNA, the CDR3 is TGTGCCAGCAGGGGGACTAGCGGATCCTACAATGAGCAGTTCTTC. Translation gives CASRGTSGSYNEQFF.

This chain links TRBV28 with TRBJ1-5, with 9 bases lining up with TRBD1. Germline lookup yields CDR1 MDHEN and CDR2 SYDVKM. The CDR3 sequence is 14 residues long. Trimming removed 8 bases from V and 5 bases from J; junction bases left unmatched: 7. The CDR3 DNA is TGTGCCAGCGCCTCCGGGACAGGGTATCAGCCCCAGCATTTT. It is translated as CASASGTGYQPQHF.

The table lists this clonotype with a count of one. This sequence joins TRBV20-1 and TRBJ2-7; 7 nucleotides match TRBD1. This CDR3 comprises 13 residues. The germline gives CDR1 DFQATT, CDR2 SNEGSKA (reference sequence). V lost 7 bases and J lost 4; bases outside the gene matches: 10. CDR3 protein: CSVEGAARYEQYF. The CDR3 DNA reads as TGCAGTGTAGAGGGGGCTGCTCGGTACGAGCAGTACTTC.

A note on this clonotype: This may be a read error, as it is one base from a much larger clone. The genes are TRBV6-4 and TRBJ2-1, with D possibly matching TRBD2 (5 bases). This CDR3 is built from 15 residues. Germline-derived CDR1 and CDR2 are MRHNA and SNTAGT. V lost 2 bases and J 7 bases, leaving 15 bases between the germline ends. CDR3 protein: CASSDAVEGRNEQFF. The DNA of the CDR3 is TGTGCCAGCAGTGACGCAGTAGAGGGTAGAAATGAGCAGTTCTTC.

CDR3 region: CASSLQGAGKLFF. The CDR3 DNA sequence: TGTGCCAGCAGCTTACAGGGGGCGGGAAAACTGTTTTTT. V is TRBV7-2 and J is TRBJ1-4, with 8 bases fitting TRBD1. The germline CDR1 and CDR2 sequences are SGHTA and FQGNSA. The CDR3 loop spans 13 amino acids. The trim removed 2 bases at V and 10 bases at J, leaving 3 bases unmatched. Together with reference TRBV7-2 and TRBJ1-4, the CDR3 gives the full variable domain: GAGVSQSPSNKVTEKGKDVELRCDPISGHTALYWYRQSLGQGLEFLIYFQGNSAPDKSGLPSDRFSAERTGGSVSTLTIQRTQQEDSAVYLCASSLQGAGKLFFGSGTQLSVL.

The chain has TRBV29-1 and TRBJ2-1; 7 nucleotides match TRBD2. CDR3 length: 15 residues. Trimming took 0 bases from V and 9 from J; bases not matched to a gene: 11. CDR1 is SQVTM and CDR2 is ANQGSEA in the germline V gene. The CDR3 reads CSVEDDKGRGGEQFF. Here the CDR3 DNA reads TGCAGCGTTGAAGATGATAAGGGGAGGGGAGGTGAGCAGTTCTTC.

This clonotype was observed a handful of times. The rearrangement links TRBV9 to TRBJ2-3, with D perhaps TRBD2 (6 bases). The CDR3 has 14 residues. Germline V gene lookup returns CDR1 SGDLS and CDR2 YYNGEE. With 5 bases removed from V and 1 base from J, the gap between germline ends came to 11 bases. The CDR3 sequence is CASSYGRGTDTQYF. The CDR3 nucleotides are TGTGCCAGCAGTTACGGGAGAGGCACAGATACGCAGTATTTT.

The chain joins TRBV9 to TRBJ1-6; D is uncertain. Trimming pared 0 bases from V and 7 bases from J, leaving 5 bases between. Per the germline V gene, CDR1 is SGDLS and CDR2 is YYNGEE. CDR3 length equals 13 residues. DNA of the CDR3: TGTGCCAGCAGCGTAGACCTAAATTCACCCCTCCACTTT. Its protein product is CASSVDLNSPLHF. The complete variable domain, with remaining parts taken from reference TRBV9 and TRBJ1-6, reads DSGVTQTPKHLITATGQRVTLRCSPRSGDLSVYWYQQSLDQGLQFLIQYYNGEERAKGNILERFSAQQFPDLHSELNLSSLELGDSALYFCASSVDLNSPLHFGNGTRLTVT.

This chain links TRBV2 with TRBJ2-3, with 11 positions matching TRBD2. With V trimmed by 4 bases and J by 0 bases, 6 bases remained unmatched. Per the germline V gene, CDR1 is SNHLY and CDR2 is FYNNEI. CDR3 length: 17 amino acids. In nucleotides, the CDR3 is TGTGCCAGCAGTGTCCCTAGCGGGGGGACTAGCACAGATACGCAGTATTTT. Amino acids: CASSVPSGGTSTDTQYF.

This clonotype was observed a few times. The chain employs TRBV25-1 and TRBJ2-5; 7 bases are a match to TRBD2. Per the germline V gene, CDR1 is MGHDK and CDR2 is SYGVNS. V shed 4 bases, J shed 11 bases, and the junction held 13 bases outside the gene matches. The CDR3 consists of 14 residues. DNA for the CDR3: TGTGCCAGCAGTGTAACTAGCGCGGGCAATGAGCAGTACTTC. Encoded protein: CASSVTSAGNEQYF.

V usage is TRBV4-1 and J usage is TRBJ2-3; D call uncertain. The CDR3 is made up of 14 amino acids. Per germline, CDR1 MGHRA and CDR2 YSYEKL. Trimming shortened V by 3 bases and J by 3 bases, and 10 bases separated the two germline ends. The CDR3 reads CASSQAISTDTQYF. CDR3 DNA: TGCGCCAGCAGCCAGGCTATCTCAACAGATACGCAGTATTTT.

This chain uses TRBV4-3 with TRBJ2-1, with D perhaps assigned TRBD1 or TRBD2 (5 bases each). CDR3 length: 16 amino acids. Germline loops: CDR1 LGHNA, CDR2 YSLEER. V gave up 1 base and J gave up 4 bases, with 14 bases separating them. The DNA for the CDR3 is TGCGCCAGCAGCCAAGGTGGAGGCAGGGAATACAATGAGCAGTTCTTC. Its protein product is CASSQGGGREYNEQFF.

The gene calls are TRBV4-3 and TRBJ2-7; 8 bases agree with TRBD2. Losses at the gene ends were 0 bases for V and 0 bases for J; bases not matched to a gene: 4. The V gene's germline CDR1 is LGHNA and CDR2 YSLEER. CDR3 length: 16 amino acids. CDR3: CASSQDRTSYSYEQYF. The CDR3, as DNA: TGCGCCAGCAGCCAAGATCGGACTAGCTACTCCTACGAGCAGTACTTC.

The chain joins TRBV20-1 to TRBJ1-3; unclear D gene. Trimming pared 4 bases from V and 4 bases from J, leaving 17 bases between. The CDR3 contains 15 residues. CDR1 is DFQATT, CDR2 SNEGSKA, per germline (reference sequence). CDR3 sequence reads: CSAIRPGSMGNTIYF. The CDR3, as DNA: TGCAGTGCTATCCGACCGGGTTCTATGGGAAACACCATATATTTT.